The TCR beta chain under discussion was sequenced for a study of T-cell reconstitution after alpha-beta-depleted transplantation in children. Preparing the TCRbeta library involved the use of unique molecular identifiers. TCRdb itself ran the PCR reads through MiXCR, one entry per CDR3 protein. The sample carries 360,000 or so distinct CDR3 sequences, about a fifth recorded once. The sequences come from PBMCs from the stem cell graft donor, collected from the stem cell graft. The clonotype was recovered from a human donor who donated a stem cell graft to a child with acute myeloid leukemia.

CDR3 nucleotide sequence: TGTGCCAGCAGTTACGGGGGGGAAGCGGATGAAAAACTGTTTTTT. Amino acid sequence: CASSYGGEADEKLFF. The V call is TRBV6-2 or TRBV6-3, the J call TRBJ1-4, with a weak D call TRBD1 (5 bases). Looked up from germline, CDR1 is MNHEY and CDR2 is SVGEGT. With 2 bases removed from V and 6 bases from J, the gap between germline ends came to 13 bases. This CDR3 contains 15 residues.